This T cell receptor beta chain was captured by sequencing in a study of T cell repertoires in cytomegalovirus infection. For the study at large: In the study, CMV epitopes included recently identified HLA-C-restricted and well-studied HLA-B-restricted ones. Public TCR beta signatures indicated both CMV infection and matching HLA type. Study-wide results and limits: Identification of carriers of CMV plus the relevant HLA was performed using cumulative public TCR beta family frequency.

This CDR3 is 13 amino acids long. Trimming took off 6 bases at V and 0 bases at J, with 8 bases between the two ends. This clonotype was seen at least ten times. What it recognizes is unknown. MiXCR, applied by TCRdb to the reads, yields one record per CDR3 protein. Of some 800,000 distinct CDR3 sequences in the sample, about 27% were seen once. Sample: cultured CD8+ T cells from PBMCs, taken from culture after CMV antigen stimulation. The chain recombines TRBV12-3 or TRBV12-4 with TRBJ1-1, with no clear D. This receptor was identified in a human donor in good health (CMV status not recorded). Some clones in this sample may be carry-over from other donors' samples. CDR3 in DNA: TGTGCCAGCAGCCCGATCGTGAACACTGAAGCTTTCTTT. Translation: CASSPIVNTEAFF.